These T cell receptor beta chains were read from a single sample in a study of identical twins. MiXCR, applied by TCRdb to the 5' RACE reads, yields one record per CDR3 protein. The sample yields 500,000 to 550,000 distinct CDR3 sequences, 20% to 25% seen once. Separately, the same data were catalogued under a study of yellow fever vaccine responses in identical twins.

The specimen was CD4+ T cells sorted from blood. These receptors were taken from a woman between 18 and 29 years old in good health. The CDR3 runs from the conserved cysteine through the conserved F or W. The order of the fields is J gene, D gene, clone size, V gene, CDR3 DNA, CDR3 protein. A D gene is named only where the DNA matches it firmly. The size entry is marked missing in some rows and otherwise reads once, few, many or a size class.

TRBJ1-1,.,few,TRBV2,TGTGCCAGCAGTGATATTTCGAACACTGAAGCTTTCTTT,CASSDISNTEAFF
TRBJ2-5,.,few,TRBV12-3/TRBV12-4,TGTGCCAGCAGTCCACCCTTGCGGGGTGTAGAGACCCAGTACTTC,CASSPPLRGVETQYF
TRBJ1-5,.,.,TRBV3-1,TGTGCCAGCAGCCAAGGAGGAGATCAGCCCCAGCATTTT,CASSQGGDQPQHF
TRBJ2-3,TRBD2,.,TRBV28,TGTGCCAGCAGTTTGTCTAGCGGGAGTGTAGATACGCAGTATTTT,CASSLSSGSVDTQYF
TRBJ2-3,.,once,TRBV10-3,TGTGCCATCAGTGCCCATGGACGGACAGATACGCAGTATTTT,CAISAHGRTDTQYF
TRBJ2-3,.,few,TRBV11-2,TGTGCCAGCAGCTTAGCGGTTAGGGGCACAGATACGCAGTATTTT,CASSLAVRGTDTQYF
TRBJ2-2,TRBD1,once,TRBV18,TGTGCCAGCTCACCTTCCGGGACAGGAATCACCGGGGAGCTGTTTTTT,CASSPSGTGITGELFF
TRBJ2-1,TRBD2,few,TRBV6-2/TRBV6-3,TGTGCCAGCAGTTACTCCGGACTAGGGTACAATGAGCAGTTCTTC,CASSYSGLGYNEQFF
TRBJ2-4,.,many,TRBV12-3/TRBV12-4,TGTGCCAGCAGTCCCCGGGCCCCTGCTGGAGGCATTCAGTACTTC,CASSPRAPAGGIQYF
TRBJ2-2,.,.,TRBV9,TGTGCCAGCAGCCTCCGAGCGGTAGCCCACGGGGAGCTGTTTTTT,CASSLRAVAHGELFF
TRBJ2-4,TRBD1,few,TRBV3-1,TGTGCCAGCAGCCTGGGGACAGGGTTTGCTAAAAACATTCAGTACTTC,CASSLGTGFAKNIQYF
TRBJ2-3,TRBD2,few,TRBV24-1,TGTGCCACCAGTGACGGGGGGGGGAACACAGATACGCAGTATTTT,CATSDGGGNTDTQYF
TRBJ2-7,.,many,TRBV5-1,TGCGCCAGCAGCTTGGTGTTCCCCGGGTCACTCTACGAGCAGTACTTC,CASSLVFPGSLYEQYF
TRBJ2-4,.,.,TRBV20-1,TGCAGTGCTAGAGATGGGGCGGCCGCGTACTTC,CSARDGAAAYF
TRBJ2-3,TRBD2,once,TRBV10-3,TGTGCCATCAGGCCAGCGGGGGGGCAAGATACGCAGTATTTT,CAIRPAGGQDTQYF
TRBJ2-1,TRBD2,few,TRBV24-1,TGTGCCACCAGTGATTTAAAACCGTTGGCTAGCGGAAACAATGAGCAGTTCTTC,CATSDLKPLASGNNEQFF
TRBJ2-2,.,few,TRBV7-2,TGTGCCAGCAGCTGGGGGTGGGGCCGCTACACCGGGGAGCTGTTTTTT,CASSWGWGRYTGELFF
TRBJ1-5,.,few,TRBV20-1,TGCAGTGCCTATCAGGGTCTCGTCAATCAGCCCCAGCATTTT,CSAYQGLVNQPQHF
TRBJ1-4,.,.,TRBV20-1,TGCAGTGCTAGCCTCCCAGTTGGGGAAAAACTGTTTTTT,CSASLPVGEKLFF
TRBJ2-1,TRBD2,few,TRBV20-1,TGCAGTGCCCTTAGGGGCCTTAGCGGGGGGAAATACAATGAGCAGTTCTTC,CSALRGLSGGKYNEQFF
TRBJ2-3,TRBD2,many,TRBV5-1,TGCGCCAGCAGCTTGGGGACTAGCGGACGCACAGATACGCAGTATTTT,CASSLGTSGRTDTQYF
TRBJ2-3,.,few,TRBV6-1,TGTGCCAGCACAAGGAAAGATACGCAGTATTTT,CASTRKDTQYF
TRBJ2-2,TRBD2,.,TRBV5-4,TGTGCCAGCAGCTTGACTAGCGGGGACACCGGGGAGCTGTTTTTT,CASSLTSGDTGELFF
TRBJ2-2,.,.,TRBV7-3,TGTGCCAGCAGCTCCAGCCTGGGTCCCACCGGGGAGCTGTTTTTT,CASSSSLGPTGELFF
TRBJ1-1,.,few,TRBV5-1,TGCGCCAGCAGGTTGACAACTAGTATGAACACTGAAGCTTTCTTT,CASRLTTSMNTEAFF
TRBJ2-2,TRBD1,.,TRBV24-1,TGTGCCACCAGTGACCCCGGGACAGGGCCTTCTGGCGGGGAGCTGTTTTTT,CATSDPGTGPSGGELFF
TRBJ2-3,.,many,TRBV7-2,TGTGCCAGCAGCTTACAGTCTACGCAGTATTTT,CASSLQSTQYF
TRBJ1-1,.,once,TRBV12-3/TRBV12-4,TGTGCCAGCAGTTTAGCTGCGGGTCTAGCTTTCTTT,CASSLAAGLAFF
TRBJ2-2,.,.,TRBV28,TGTGCCAGCAGTTTTGGGTTTAGAAGGATTACCGGGGAGCTGTTTTTT,CASSFGFRRITGELFF
TRBJ2-1,.,many,TRBV10-3,TGTGCCATCAGTGCCCAGGTATCCAGTAATGAGCAGTTCTTC,CAISAQVSSNEQFF
TRBJ2-1,.,few,TRBV20-1,TGCAGTGCTACGTTTAGGGTTTACAATGAGCAGTTCTTC,CSATFRVYNEQFF
TRBJ2-1,TRBD2,few,TRBV29-1,TGCAGCGTTGTGTCTAGCGGGAGGGCCGAGTACAATGAGCAGTTCTTC,CSVVSSGRAEYNEQFF
TRBJ2-1,.,.,TRBV7-8,TGTGCCAGCAGCCCTAAGTTAAGCAACTCCTACAATGAGCAGTTCTTC,CASSPKLSNSYNEQFF
TRBJ1-2,.,.,TRBV6-2/TRBV6-3,TGTGCCAGCAGTTCTGGGATCTATGGCTACACCTTC,CASSSGIYGYTF
TRBJ2-5,TRBD1,.,TRBV12-3/TRBV12-4,TGTGCCAGCAGCCGGGGACAGCTTGGGGCCCAGTACTTC,CASSRGQLGAQYF
TRBJ2-3,.,.,TRBV7-3,TGTGCCAGCAGCTTACTAGGGGAAGTAGATACGCAGTATTTT,CASSLLGEVDTQYF
TRBJ2-1,TRBD2,.,TRBV15,TGTGCCACCAGCAGGGGACTAGCGGGAGGGGGGGACAATGAGCAGTTCTTC,CATSRGLAGGGDNEQFF
TRBJ2-3,.,.,TRBV29-1,TGCAGCGTTGAACCCTCTAGCGTAGGAGATACGCAGTATTTT,CSVEPSSVGDTQYF
TRBJ2-2,.,.,TRBV24-1,TGTGCCACCAGGGGAGTGGGAGCGAACACCGGGGAGCTGTTTTTT,CATRGVGANTGELFF
TRBJ2-7,.,.,TRBV20-1,TGCAGTGCTAGAGCTCGGGGTAGCTTCCACGAGCAGTACTTC,CSARARGSFHEQYF
TRBJ2-7,.,many,TRBV7-8,TGTGCCAGCAGAAGCCCGGCTGACGAGCAGTACTTC,CASRSPADEQYF
TRBJ2-2,.,.,TRBV7-3,TGTGCCAGCAGCTCCCTTGGCGCCGGGGAGCTGTTTTTT,CASSSLGAGELFF
TRBJ2-7,.,.,TRBV28,TGTGCCAGCAGTTCAGGAGGCGTCTACGAGCAGTACTTC,CASSSGGVYEQYF
TRBJ2-1,.,.,TRBV11-3,TGTGCCAGCAGCTTAGCCGCCCCGGGGGATGAGCAGTTCTTC,CASSLAAPGDEQFF
TRBJ2-3,.,few,TRBV7-9,TGTGCCAGCAGCTTACTTATCGGGGCGTTTCAAGATACGCAGTATTTT,CASSLLIGAFQDTQYF
TRBJ2-7,TRBD2,.,TRBV20-1,TGCAGTGCCTCGGGACTAGCGGACTACGAGCAGTACTTC,CSASGLADYEQYF